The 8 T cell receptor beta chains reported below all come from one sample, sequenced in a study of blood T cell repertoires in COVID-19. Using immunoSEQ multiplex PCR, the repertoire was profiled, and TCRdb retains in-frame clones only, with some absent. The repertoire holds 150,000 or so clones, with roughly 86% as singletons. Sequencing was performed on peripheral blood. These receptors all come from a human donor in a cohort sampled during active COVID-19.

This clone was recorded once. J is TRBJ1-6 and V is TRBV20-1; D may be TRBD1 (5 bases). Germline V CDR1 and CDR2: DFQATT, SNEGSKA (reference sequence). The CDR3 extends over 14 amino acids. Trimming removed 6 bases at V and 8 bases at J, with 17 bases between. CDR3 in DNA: TGCAGTGCCAGTTGGGACTTTCGTTATTCACCCCTCCACTTT. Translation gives CSASWDFRYSPLHF.

This CDR3 reads CAREQAKVNQPQHF. For the CDR3, the DNA is TGTGCCAGAGAACAGGCAAAGGTCAATCAGCCCCAGCATTTT. V is TRBV18 and J is TRBJ1-5, with D possibly TRBD1 on 5 matching bases. Trimming stripped 9 bases from V and 3 bases from J, with 15 bases between. The germline V gene has CDR1 KGHSH and CDR2 LQKENI. This CDR3 spans 14 amino acids.

The CDR3 here is CASSLALGALFRSGGYTF. Written as DNA, the CDR3 is TGTGCCAGCAGCTTAGCGTTGGGAGCCCTCTTTCGGAGCGGGGGCTACACCTTC. The V call is TRBV7-2, the J call TRBJ1-2; D remains ambiguous. Trimming removed 0 bases at V and 8 bases at J, with 25 bases between. The CDR3 covers 18 residues. Germline CDR1 is SGHTA and CDR2 is FQGNSA.

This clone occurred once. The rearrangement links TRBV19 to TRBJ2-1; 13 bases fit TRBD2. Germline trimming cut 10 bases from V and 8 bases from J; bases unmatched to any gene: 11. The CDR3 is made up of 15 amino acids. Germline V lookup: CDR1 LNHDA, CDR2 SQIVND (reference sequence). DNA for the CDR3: TGTGCCACCTCACCCCCCGGACTAGCGGGAGATGAGCAGTTCTTC. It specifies CATSPPGLAGDEQFF.

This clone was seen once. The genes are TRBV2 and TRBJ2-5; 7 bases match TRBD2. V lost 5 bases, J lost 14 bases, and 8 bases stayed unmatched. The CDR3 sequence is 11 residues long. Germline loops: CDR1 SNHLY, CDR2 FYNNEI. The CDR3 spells CASSQLALVYF. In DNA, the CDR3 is TGTGCCAGCAGTCAACTAGCGTTAGTCTACTTC.

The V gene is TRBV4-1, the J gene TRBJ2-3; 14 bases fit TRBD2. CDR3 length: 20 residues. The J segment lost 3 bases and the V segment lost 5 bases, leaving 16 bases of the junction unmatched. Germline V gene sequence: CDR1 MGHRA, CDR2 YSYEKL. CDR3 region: CASSWTAGTSGGGGTDTQYF. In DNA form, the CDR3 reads TGCGCCAGCAGCTGGACAGCCGGGACTAGCGGGGGCGGTGGTACAGATACGCAGTATTTT.

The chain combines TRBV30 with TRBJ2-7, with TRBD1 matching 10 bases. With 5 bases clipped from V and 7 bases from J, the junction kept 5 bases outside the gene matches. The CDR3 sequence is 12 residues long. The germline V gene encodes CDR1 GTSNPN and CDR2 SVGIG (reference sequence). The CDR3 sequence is CAWGQGVGEQYF. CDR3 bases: TGTGCCTGGGGACAGGGGGTGGGGGAGCAGTACTTC. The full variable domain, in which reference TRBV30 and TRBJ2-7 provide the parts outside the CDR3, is SQTIHQWPATLVQPVGSPLSLECTVEGTSNPNLYWYRQAAGRGLQLLFYSVGIGQISSEVPQNLSASRPQDRQFILSSKKLLLSDSGFYLCAWGQGVGEQYFGPGTRLTVT.

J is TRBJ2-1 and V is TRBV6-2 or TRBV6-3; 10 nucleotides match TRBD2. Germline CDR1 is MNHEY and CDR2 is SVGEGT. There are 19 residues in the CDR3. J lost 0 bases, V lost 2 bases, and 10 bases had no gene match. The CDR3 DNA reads TGTGCCAGCAGTTACAGAAAACTAGCGGGGCTTAGCTCCTACAATGAGCAGTTCTTC. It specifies CASSYRKLAGLSSYNEQFF.